This TCR beta chain was sequenced during a study of blood T cell repertoires in COVID-19. This table comes from immunoSEQ multiplex PCR, and its TCRdb copy is limited to in-frame clones, with some not included. The sample carries about 150,000 clones, approximately 80% recorded once. Sequencing was done on a sample of peripheral blood. The source is a woman aged 55 to 70 with COVID-19, enrolled during active disease.

The CDR3, as DNA: TGTGCCAGCAGCCTTCAAACACACTATGGCTACACCTTC. It specifies CASSLQTHYGYTF. The rearrangement joins TRBV12-3 or TRBV12-4 to TRBJ1-2; D is uncertain. With 6 bases removed from V and 3 bases from J, the gap between germline ends came to 11 bases. The CDR3 contains 13 residues.